One T cell receptor (beta chain) is described in this entry. What it binds is unknown. The sample originates from a study of T cell responses to AZD1222 COVID-19 vaccine. Findings of the study overall: Most donors were white British, females outnumbered males, and clonal diversity was possibly underestimated. Dominant at 160-218 and 743-854, vaccine-associated CD4 TCRs also spanned spike.

Only in-frame clones appear in the TCRdb table, and some are missing; sequencing was by immunoSEQ multiplex PCR. The table includes some 150,000 clones, over 90% detected once. The germline V gene encodes CDR1 SGHTA and CDR2 FQGTGA. The CDR3 contains 11 residues. Trimming stripped 4 bases from V and 8 bases from J, with 7 bases between. Here the sequenced sample was peripheral blood, taken on day 0 of AZD1222 vaccination. The TCR was taken from an adult in good health. The chain employs TRBV7-3 and TRBJ2-3, with D tentatively TRBD1 or TRBD2 (5 bases each). CDR3 protein: CASSYGTTQYF. CDR3 bases: TGTGCCAGCAGCTACGGGACTACGCAGTATTTT. Drawing the rest from reference TRBV7-3 and TRBJ2-3, the complete variable domain is GAGVSQTPSNKVTEKGKYVELRCDPISGHTALYWYRQSLGQGPEFLIYFQGTGAADDSGLPNDRFFAVRPEGSVSTLKIQRTERGDSAVYLCASSYGTTQYFGPGTRLTVL.